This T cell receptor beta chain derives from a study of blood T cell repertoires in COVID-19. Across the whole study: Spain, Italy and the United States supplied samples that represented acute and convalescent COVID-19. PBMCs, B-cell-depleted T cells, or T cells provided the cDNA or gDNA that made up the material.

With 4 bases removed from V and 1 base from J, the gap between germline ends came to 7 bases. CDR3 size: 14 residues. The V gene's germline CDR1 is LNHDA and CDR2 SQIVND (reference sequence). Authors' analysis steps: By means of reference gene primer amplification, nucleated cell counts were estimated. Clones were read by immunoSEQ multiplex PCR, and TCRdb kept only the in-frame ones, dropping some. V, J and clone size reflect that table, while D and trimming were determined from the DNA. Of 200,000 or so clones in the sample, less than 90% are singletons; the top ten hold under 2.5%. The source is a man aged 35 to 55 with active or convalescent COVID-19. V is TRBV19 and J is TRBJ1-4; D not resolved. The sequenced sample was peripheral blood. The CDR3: CASSKRGTNEKLFF. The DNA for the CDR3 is TGTGCCAGTAGTAAACGGGGAACTAATGAAAAACTGTTTTTT.